This is a list of T cell receptor beta chains from one sample in a study of T cell repertoires in cytomegalovirus infection. No cognate antigen is known for these TCRs. TCRdb ran MiXCR on the reads and lists one entry per CDR3 protein. The sample yields 570,000 or so distinct CDR3 sequences, 40% seen once. The sample here was cultured PBMCs, taken from culture after CMV antigen stimulation. These receptor sequences come from a human donor in good health (CMV status not recorded). Some clones in this sample may be carry-over from other donors' samples. CDR3s leave out the opening cysteine and the closing phenylalanine or tryptophan. Only some rows state a clone size, as once, few, many or a class for expanded clones.

clone_size	v_call	j_call	cdr3_aa
-	TRBV18	TRBJ1-4	ASSPPGHNEKLF
many	TRBV7-2	TRBJ2-1	ASSLRLTYNEQF
-	TRBV6-5	TRBJ1-2	ASSYYRGNGGYT
-	TRBV4-1	TRBJ1-6	ASSQDPRGSPLH
few	TRBV7-9	TRBJ2-1	ASSPYRGGEQF
few	TRBV7-4	TRBJ2-5	ASSLMAGGEETQY
few	TRBV12-5	TRBJ1-1	ASGPIGRGVTEAF
-	TRBV6-1	TRBJ1-3	ASGPFGGSRNTIY
-	TRBV7-2	TRBJ2-1	ASSSLAGGLQNEQF
-	TRBV7-2	TRBJ2-5	ASSYRGGGLETQY
few	TRBV6-2/TRBV6-3	TRBJ2-7	ASSKGLAGTYEQY
-	TRBV9	TRBJ2-2	ASSIGTSGPTGELF
few	TRBV7-2	TRBJ2-3	ASSAAAPLNTQY
-	TRBV19	TRBJ2-3	ASSRLQSTDTQY
-	TRBV6-1	TRBJ1-4	ASSESGRNKKLF
-	TRBV7-8	TRBJ2-3	ASSLRVRREGTQY
-	TRBV7-9	TRBJ2-3	ASSPRTSATADTQY
-	TRBV19	TRBJ2-6	ASRSRQGPGANVLT
many	TRBV7-2	TRBJ2-3	ASSLAGGGRTDTQY
few	TRBV4-3	TRBJ2-5	ASSYGTSLF
few	TRBV10-3	TRBJ2-1	AISDRAFSYNEQF
-	TRBV7-8	TRBJ2-7	ASSLMTGGTYEQY
-	TRBV6-2/TRBV6-3	TRBJ2-5	ASSYAGGEETQY
few	TRBV20-1	TRBJ1-5	SASAGVYQPQH
-	TRBV5-3	TRBJ1-2	ASRLGTNFGYT
once	TRBV4-3	TRBJ2-2	ASSQDWGNGELF
-	TRBV7-8	TRBJ1-1	ASSLPGQGSTEAF
few	TRBV6-5	TRBJ2-3	ASSTYFRAEDTQY
-	TRBV19	TRBJ2-5	ASSIGASSGGSETQY
once	TRBV7-6	TRBJ2-5	ASSLARGTQY
-	TRBV20-1	TRBJ1-6	SASTPTSPLH
-	TRBV11-2	TRBJ2-1	ASSLKERGGRQF
-	TRBV20-1	TRBJ2-7	SASWGSSASYEQY
-	TRBV7-9	TRBJ2-1	ASSSLQGGRVEQF
few	TRBV19	TRBJ1-1	ASGRGQAF
-	TRBV7-2	TRBJ2-1	ASTAPLPYNEQF
few	TRBV7-2	TRBJ2-3	ASSLGWGGGGTDTQY
-	TRBV6-1	TRBJ1-5	ASIGQVRQPQH